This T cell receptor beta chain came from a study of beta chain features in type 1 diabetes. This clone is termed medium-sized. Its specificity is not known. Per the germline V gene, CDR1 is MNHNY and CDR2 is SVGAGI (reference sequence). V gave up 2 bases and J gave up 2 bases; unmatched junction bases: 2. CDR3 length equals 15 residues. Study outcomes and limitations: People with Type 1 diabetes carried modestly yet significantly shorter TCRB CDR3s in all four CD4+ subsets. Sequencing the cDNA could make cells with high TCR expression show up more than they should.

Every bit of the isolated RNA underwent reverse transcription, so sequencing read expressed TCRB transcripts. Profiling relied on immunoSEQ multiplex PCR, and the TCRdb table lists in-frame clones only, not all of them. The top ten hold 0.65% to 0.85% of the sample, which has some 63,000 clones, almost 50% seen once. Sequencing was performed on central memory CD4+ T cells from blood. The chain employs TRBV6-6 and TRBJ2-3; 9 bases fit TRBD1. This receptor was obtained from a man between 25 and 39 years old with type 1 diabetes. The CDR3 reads CASSYGDRATDTQYF. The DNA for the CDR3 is TGTGCCAGCAGTTACGGGGACAGGGCCACAGATACGCAGTATTTT.